A selection of T cell receptor beta chains follows, all from one sample in a study of control samples from healthy donors and cancer patients. Profiling relied on immunoSEQ multiplex PCR, and the TCRdb table lists in-frame clones only, not all of them. The sample records more than 95,000 clones, roughly four fifths being singletons. The sample consisted of blood. The receptors originated from a woman between 50 and 59 years old in good health. CDR3s leave out the opening cysteine and the closing phenylalanine or tryptophan.

TRBV28 | ASTTSGTENTGELF
TRBV9 | ASSVGEGTNEQY
TRBV11-3 | ASSHPGYEQY
TRBV18 | ASSPSGGMNTEAF
TRBV7-9 | ASSLDEGHLF
TRBV19 | ASSPRLVMANEQF
TRBV18 | ASSLSGGNEQF
TRBV5-6 | ASSLQVGGELF
TRBV13 | ASRPGTLSNQPQH
TRBV13 | ASSLRQGDGNEKLF